This TCR beta chain was obtained from a study of blood T cell repertoires in COVID-19. Study at large: Donors in the United States, Italy and Spain gave samples during acute or convalescent COVID-19.

In this sample, this clone turned up a few times. Measured with immunoSEQ multiplex PCR; TCRdb has only the in-frame clones, and not every one. This sample has 30,000 to 45,000 clones, with 88% found just once. The junction had 5 bases not matched to a gene; V was cut back by 5 bases and J by 4 bases. Germline V CDR1 and CDR2: SGHAT, FQDESV (reference sequence). CDR3 length equals 14 residues. V and J are TRBV11-1 and TRBJ2-7, with 10 nucleotides matching TRBD1. The TCR sequence derives from a man aged 70 or older with active COVID-19. Input material: peripheral blood. The CDR3: CASSQTGGLYEQYF. DNA of the CDR3: TGTGCCAGCAGCCAGACAGGGGGCCTGTACGAGCAGTACTTC.